This T cell receptor beta chain was identified during a study of CD8 T cells in ankylosing spondylitis. Study results and limitations: Among TCR beta sequences, a motif of eight highly homologous variants appeared characteristic of ankylosing spondylitis blood. As reported, disease-linked clones showed significant enrichment in matched ankylosing spondylitis synovial fluid.

V gave up 5 bases and J gave up 0 bases, with 13 bases separating them. Germline V lookup: CDR1 SEHNR, CDR2 FQNEAQ (reference sequence). The CDR3 extends over 15 amino acids. In making TCR beta libraries, quantitative 5'-RACE with molecular barcodes was used. From the 5' RACE reads, TCRdb called clonotypes with MiXCR, one entry per CDR3 protein. The data hold some 240,000 distinct CDR3 sequences, with around 6.6% observed a single time. This clonotype was observed at least ten times. Antigen: not known. This chain joins TRBV7-9 and TRBJ1-1; no clear D. The clonotype comes from a male donor with ankylosing spondylitis. Sequenced: blood, either unsorted or a sorted T cell fraction (not recorded which). The CDR3 is CASSHGRAVNTEAFF. The CDR3 bases are TGTGCCAGCAGCCACGGACGGGCCGTGAACACTGAAGCTTTCTTT.